A selection of T cell receptor beta chains follows, all from one sample in a study of control samples from healthy donors and cancer patients. This table comes from immunoSEQ multiplex PCR, and its TCRdb copy is limited to in-frame clones, with some not included. The profile shows fewer than 500,000 clones, about nine tenths of them singletons. The material sequenced was PBMCs. These receptors were obtained from a man in his forties with head and neck cancer. Each CDR3 is given with its conserved first and last residue. The D gene is left open where the match is weak. Some rows mark clone size as missing; the rest say once, few, many or name a class of expanded clone.

cdr3_length | d_call | j_call | v_call | clone_size | cdr3_aa | cdr3_nt
15 | TRBD1 | TRBJ1-2 | TRBV28 | NA | CASSFQTGGSHRYTF | TGTGCCAGCAGTTTTCAAACAGGGGGGTCCCACCGCTACACCTTC
16 | TRBD2 | TRBJ2-3 | TRBV18 | NA | CASSQTLAGGTDTQYF | TGTGCCAGCTCACAAACTCTAGCGGGGGGCACAGATACGCAGTATTTT
15 | TRBD2 | TRBJ2-1 | TRBV5-4 | NA | CASSWPGGGFNEQFF | TGTGCCAGCAGCTGGCCGGGGGGGGGCTTTAATGAGCAGTTCTTC
14 | NA | TRBJ1-1 | TRBV5-1 | NA | CASSWGPEGAEAFF | TGCGCCAGCAGCTGGGGCCCCGAAGGGGCTGAAGCTTTCTTT
14 | NA | TRBJ1-2 | TRBV6-4 | few | CASSLRIDRNGYTF | TGTGCCAGCAGTCTTAGGATCGACAGGAATGGCTACACCTTC
13 | NA | TRBJ2-5 | TRBV2 | NA | CASIPPGQETQYF | TGTGCCAGCATACCCCCGGGACAAGAGACCCAGTACTTC
14 | NA | TRBJ2-1 | TRBV28 | NA | CASTDRPSYNEQFF | TGTGCCAGCACCGACAGGCCAAGCTACAATGAGCAGTTCTTC
13 | NA | TRBJ1-2 | TRBV24-1 | NA | CATSDFWQSGYTF | TGTGCCACCAGTGATTTCTGGCAGTCTGGCTACACCTTC
14 | TRBD1 | TRBJ1-5 | TRBV5-6 | once | CASSLDRGIEAQHF | TGTGCCAGCAGCTTGGACAGGGGGATTGAGGCCCAGCATTTT
16 | NA | TRBJ2-5 | TRBV6-5 | NA | CASSYSVALRGETQYF | TGTGCCAGCAGTTACTCGGTGGCCCTCAGGGGAGAGACCCAGTACTTC
15 | NA | TRBJ2-2 | TRBV28 | NA | CASATLGANTGELFF | TGTGCCAGCGCCACTTTGGGCGCGAACACCGGGGAGCTGTTTTTT
15 | NA | TRBJ1-1 | TRBV7-3 | NA | CASSLNRNPNTEAFF | TGTGCCAGCAGCTTAAACAGGAACCCGAACACTGAAGCTTTCTTT
17 | TRBD2 | TRBJ2-3 | TRBV4-2 | NA | CASSQELAGPSGDTQYF | TGTGCCAGCAGCCAAGAACTAGCGGGTCCTTCCGGGGATACGCAGTATTTT
16 | NA | TRBJ2-7 | TRBV27 | NA | CASSLSTRGPSYEQYF | TGTGCCAGCAGTTTATCTACCCGGGGCCCCTCCTACGAGCAGTACTTC
13 | NA | TRBJ2-7 | TRBV2 | NA | CATAGKGLDEQYF | TGTGCCACCGCGGGTAAAGGGCTGGACGAGCAGTACTTC
15 | NA | TRBJ1-2 | TRBV11-2 | NA | CASSPTGEGPYGYTF | TGTGCCAGCAGCCCAACGGGGGAGGGCCCCTATGGCTACACCTTC
12 | NA | TRBJ1-2 | TRBV3-1/TRBV3-2 | NA | CASSQTSYGYTF | TGTGCCAGCAGCCAAACGTCCTATGGCTACACCTTC
13 | NA | TRBJ2-1 | TRBV25-1 | NA | CASSGSSNNEQFF | TGTGCCAGCAGTGGGTCCAGTAACAATGAGCAGTTCTTC
14 | NA | TRBJ2-7 | TRBV15 | NA | CATSRVGTVYEQYF | TGTGCCACCAGCAGAGTAGGGACTGTCTACGAGCAGTACTTC
15 | TRBD1 | TRBJ2-2 | TRBV7-2 | NA | CASSSSTGGPGELFF | TGTGCCAGCAGCAGCTCGACAGGGGGTCCCGGGGAGCTGTTTTTT
16 | NA | TRBJ1-1 | TRBV28 | few | CASSLTGYLEAKRAFF | TGTGCCAGCAGTTTGACTGGATACCTCGAAGCAAAGAGGGCTTTCTTT
14 | TRBD1 | TRBJ1-2 | TRBV7-8 | NA | CASSSRQGDYGYTF | TGTGCCAGCAGCTCACGACAGGGGGACTATGGCTACACCTTC
14 | TRBD1 | TRBJ1-1 | TRBV28 | once | CASSLSGGNTEAFF | TGTGCCAGCAGTTTATCAGGGGGGAACACTGAAGCTTTCTTT
15 | NA | TRBJ1-1 | TRBV19 | NA | CASSIAGQMNTEAFF | TGTGCCAGTAGTATAGCGGGTCAGATGAACACTGAAGCTTTCTTT
16 | NA | TRBJ1-2 | TRBV7-9 | NA | CASSPERILSSDGYTF | TGTGCCAGCAGCCCCGAACGGATCTTATCTTCGGATGGCTACACCTTC
16 | TRBD2 | TRBJ2-1 | TRBV6-6 | NA | CASRLSAGEASNEQFF | TGTGCCAGCAGGCTGTCGGCGGGAGAGGCCTCCAATGAGCAGTTCTTC
14 | NA | TRBJ2-2 | TRBV10-1 | NA | CASSEWGPTGELFF | TGCGCCAGCAGTGAGTGGGGGCCCACCGGGGAGCTGTTTTTT
15 | TRBD2 | TRBJ2-7 | TRBV27 | NA | CASKIGGGSSYEQYF | TGTGCCAGCAAAATAGGTGGCGGGAGCTCCTACGAGCAGTACTTC
14 | NA | TRBJ2-7 | TRBV19 | NA | CASSSAPNSYEQYF | TGTGCCAGTAGTTCAGCGCCGAATTCCTACGAGCAGTACTTC
14 | TRBD2 | TRBJ2-5 | TRBV6-2/TRBV6-3 | once | CASSGTSGPETQYF | TGTGCCAGCAGTGGGACTAGCGGTCCGGAGACCCAGTACTTC
14 | NA | TRBJ2-1 | TRBV25-1 | NA | CASSVGQNYNEQFF | TGCGCCAGCAGTGTAGGACAGAACTACAATGAGCAGTTCTTC
16 | TRBD2 | TRBJ2-1 | TRBV15 | once | CATSRDDGRASNEQFF | TGTGCCACCAGCAGAGACGACGGGAGGGCCTCCAATGAGCAGTTCTTC
13 | NA | TRBJ1-2 | TRBV27 | NA | CASSQGRSYGYTF | TGTGCCAGCAGTCAAGGACGGTCCTATGGCTACACCTTC
15 | NA | TRBJ2-1 | TRBV7-9 | NA | CASSSGASSYNEQFF | TGTGCCAGCAGCTCTGGGGCCAGCTCCTACAATGAGCAGTTCTTC
16 | NA | TRBJ2-2 | TRBV10-3 | NA | CAIMPWGGRDTGELFF | TGTGCCATCATGCCGTGGGGGGGGCGCGACACCGGGGAGCTGTTTTTT
13 | NA | TRBJ1-2 | TRBV24-1 | NA | CATSAGGAYGYTF | TGTGCCACCAGTGCGGGGGGGGCCTATGGCTACACCTTC
13 | TRBD1 | TRBJ1-6 | TRBV5-1 | NA | CASSAGGDSPLHF | TGCGCCAGCAGTGCAGGGGGCGATTCACCCCTCCACTTT
18 | TRBD1 | TRBJ2-1 | TRBV28 | NA | CASSLYERTGPSHNEQFF | TGTGCCAGCAGTTTATACGAACGGACAGGGCCCTCACACAATGAGCAGTTCTTC
14 | TRBD1 | TRBJ2-7 | TRBV6-1 | NA | CASSEMDRKQEQYF | TGTGCCAGCAGTGAAATGGACAGGAAACAGGAGCAGTACTTC
16 | NA | TRBJ2-7 | TRBV6-4 | NA | CASTKRFRAATYEQYF | TGTGCCAGCACCAAACGTTTTCGGGCGGCCACCTACGAGCAGTACTTC
11 | NA | TRBJ2-7 | TRBV24-1 | NA | CATSDDYEQYF | TGTGCCACCAGTGATGACTACGAGCAGTACTTC
15 | TRBD1 | TRBJ2-7 | TRBV9 | NA | CASSVGGQGSSEQYF | TGTGCCAGCAGCGTAGGGGGACAGGGGTCGTCCGAGCAGTACTTC
15 | NA | TRBJ1-5 | TRBV19 | NA | CASSNPARNNQPQHF | TGTGCCAGTAGTAACCCGGCCCGAAACAATCAGCCCCAGCATTTT
11 | NA | TRBJ1-6 | TRBV6-4 | NA | CASSGSPPLHF | TGTGCCAGCAGTGGCTCTCCCCCCCTCCACTTT
15 | NA | TRBJ1-1 | TRBV28 | few | CASTPLGGKNTEAFF | TGTGCCAGCACCCCTCTCGGGGGAAAGAACACTGAAGCTTTCTTT
13 | NA | TRBJ2-7 | TRBV7-2 | NA | CASRSQTGTEKYF | TGTGCCAGCAGATCTCAGACCGGGACCGAGAAGTACTTC
15 | NA | TRBJ1-4 | TRBV3-1/TRBV3-2 | NA | CASSQDGGGDEKLFF | TGTGCCAGCAGCCAAGATGGAGGGGGTGATGAAAAACTGTTTTTT
12 | TRBD2 | TRBJ2-1 | TRBV2 | NA | CASSGGGDEQFF | TGTGCCAGCAGTGGCGGGGGGGATGAGCAGTTCTTC
11 | NA | TRBJ1-1 | TRBV12-5 | NA | CASGIYTEAFF | TGTGCTAGTGGGATCTACACTGAAGCTTTCTTT
13 | TRBD1 | TRBJ1-2 | TRBV7-2 | NA | CASSSAQGGGYTF | TGTGCCAGCAGCTCCGCTCAGGGGGGTGGCTACACCTTC
14 | NA | TRBJ2-7 | TRBV5-1 | NA | CASSHDGQSYEQYF | TGCGCCAGCAGCCACGACGGACAGTCCTACGAGCAGTACTTC
16 | NA | TRBJ1-5 | TRBV6-2/TRBV6-3 | NA | CASSFTGGHSNQPQHF | TGTGCCAGCAGTTTTACGGGGGGCCATAGCAATCAGCCCCAGCATTTT
16 | NA | TRBJ2-1 | TRBV25-1 | NA | CASSGSSGLLHNEQFF | TGTGCCAGCAGTGGATCCTCCGGGCTCCTCCACAATGAGCAGTTCTTC
14 | TRBD1 | TRBJ2-2 | TRBV28 | NA | CALNSGGNTGELFF | TGTGCCTTAAACTCAGGGGGTAACACCGGGGAGCTGTTTTTT
17 | TRBD2 | TRBJ2-1 | TRBV27 | NA | CASSLETSGREYNEQFF | TGTGCCAGCAGTTTAGAAACTAGCGGGCGAGAATACAATGAGCAGTTCTTC